The 20 T cell receptor beta chains below were found in one sample sequenced in a study of blood T cell repertoires in COVID-19. Sequenced by immunoSEQ multiplex PCR; TCRdb stores in-frame clones only, minus some. Of about 150,000 clones listed, around 82% are singletons. The material sequenced was peripheral blood. Receptors originate from a man in his fifties or sixties with COVID-19, enrolled during active disease.

CDR3 bases: TGTGCCAGCAGCTTAGACGCAGGGAATCAGCCCCAGCATTTT. Encoded protein: CASSLDAGNQPQHF. The V gene is TRBV7-2, the J gene TRBJ1-5, with D possibly TRBD1 on 5 matching bases. The CDR3 sequence is 14 residues long. V lost 1 base and J lost 4, with 8 bases in between. In germline, CDR1 is SGHTA, CDR2 FQGNSA.

The chain joins TRBV7-2 to TRBJ1-1; D might be TRBD1 (5 bases). Trimming removed 4 bases at V and 11 bases at J, with 23 bases between. Germline V lookup: CDR1 SGHTA, CDR2 FQGNSA. The CDR3 consists of 15 residues. The CDR3 spells CASSSPGRAGVGAFF. CDR3 sequence (DNA): TGTGCCAGCAGCTCACCGGGACGGGCGGGGGTTGGCGCTTTCTTT.

A single count supports this clone. This sequence joins TRBV19 and TRBJ1-2, with 9 bases fitting TRBD1. Trimming at V came to 7 bases and at J to 8 bases, leaving 8 bases not matched to a gene. Germline CDR1 reads LNHDA; CDR2 reads SQIVND (reference sequence). The CDR3 spans 13 residues. CDR3 sequence (DNA): TGTGCCAGTACCCCACAGGGGGCGAGGGGCTACACCTTC. It yields the protein CASTPQGARGYTF.

This clone was observed a single time. V and J are TRBV3-1 (or the pseudogene TRBV3-2) and TRBJ1-1; D unresolved. From germline, CDR1 is LGHDT and CDR2 YNNKEL (reference sequence). Trimming took 4 bases from V and 0 from J, leaving 15 bases between them. The CDR3 length is 16 residues. CDR3: CASSPVAATMNTEAFF. CDR3 DNA: TGTGCCAGCAGCCCCGTGGCAGCGACCATGAACACTGAAGCTTTCTTT.

This sequence joins TRBV18 and TRBJ2-2; 12 bases fit TRBD2. V dropped 5 bases and J dropped 5; count of bases not matched to a gene: 6. Per germline, CDR1 KGHSH and CDR2 LQKENI. This CDR3 is built from 16 residues. The CDR3 is CASSARLAGVTGELFF. The CDR3 coding sequence is TGTGCCAGCTCAGCACGACTAGCGGGGGTAACCGGGGAGCTGTTTTTT.

V and J are TRBV6-5 and TRBJ2-5; tentatively, D is TRBD1 (5 bases). CDR3 size: 14 residues. Between the trimmed V and J ends, which lost 4 bases and 2 bases, there was a span of 11 bases. The V gene's germline CDR1 is MNHEY and CDR2 SVGAGI. The CDR3: CASSWMSGQETQYF. As DNA, the CDR3 is TGTGCCAGCAGTTGGATGTCAGGGCAAGAGACCCAGTACTTC.

The chain combines TRBV29-1 with TRBJ2-7; 7 nucleotides align to TRBD1. CDR1 SQVTM and CDR2 ANQGSEA come from the germline V gene. The CDR3 extends over 16 amino acids. V lost 5 bases to trimming and J lost 0 bases; unmatched junction nucleotides: 13. CDR3 sequence (DNA): TGCAGCGTTATACCGGGACAGATACTGAGCTCCTACGAGCAGTACTTC. The encoded protein is CSVIPGQILSSYEQYF.

Concerning this clone: This sample also contains other DNA sequences that code for the same CDR3. V and J are TRBV5-1 and TRBJ1-6; 7 positions agree with TRBD1. V lost 4 bases, J lost 6 bases, and 4 bases stayed unmatched. Germline V CDR1 and CDR2: SGHRS, YFSETQ. The CDR3 contains 14 residues. The CDR3 sequence: CASSTDRANSPLHF. CDR3 in DNA: TGCGCCAGCAGCACTGACAGGGCTAATTCACCCCTCCACTTT.

This clone was seen only once. The V gene is TRBV5-8, the J gene TRBJ1-1, with D unclear. Trimming left V 0 bases short and J 1 base short, with 13 bases between. In germline, CDR1 is SGHTS, CDR2 YDEGEE. The CDR3 length is 16 residues. The CDR3 sequence is CASSLGALLTNTEAFF. The CDR3 region has the DNA TGTGCCAGCAGCTTGGGGGCACTTCTTACGAACACTGAAGCTTTCTTT.

This chain links TRBV19 with TRBJ1-2; TRBD1 aligns across 11 bases. The CDR3 has 16 amino acids. Per the germline V gene, CDR1 is LNHDA and CDR2 is SQIVND (reference sequence). V shed 5 bases and J 7 bases; nucleotides not matched to a gene: 12. CDR3 in DNA: TGTGCCAGTAGTGAAGAAGGGTCAGGACAGGGGGCTGGCTACACCTTC. Its protein product is CASSEEGSGQGAGYTF.

The chain couples TRBV14 to TRBJ1-1; 10 nucleotides match TRBD1. The germline V gene encodes CDR1 SGHDN and CDR2 FVKESK. J gave up 7 bases and V 5 bases, and 7 bases lay outside the gene matches. There are 14 residues in the CDR3. The CDR3 DNA reads as TGTGCCAGCAGCGCCCGACAGGGGGCGGGTGAAGCTTTCTTT. It yields the protein CASSARQGAGEAFF. Supplemented by reference TRBV14 and TRBJ1-1, the full variable domain reads EAGVTQFPSHSVIEKGQTVTLRCDPISGHDNLYWYRRVMGKEIKFLLHFVKESKQDESGMPNNRFLAERTGGTYSTLKVQPAELEDSGVYFCASSARQGAGEAFFGQGTRLTVV.

This rearrangement joins TRBV7-2 to TRBJ1-2, with TRBD1 as a possible D gene (5 bases). The CDR3 is made up of 16 amino acids. Per the germline V gene, CDR1 is SGHTA and CDR2 is FQGNSA. V gave up 4 bases and J gave up 6 bases, with 21 bases separating them. CDR3 sequence: CASSSPPYGGGDGYTF. The CDR3 bases are TGTGCCAGCAGCTCGCCTCCCTATGGGGGGGGTGATGGCTACACCTTC. The full variable domain, in which reference TRBV7-2 and TRBJ1-2 provide the parts outside the CDR3, is GAGVSQSPSNKVTEKGKDVELRCDPISGHTALYWYRQSLGQGLEFLIYFQGNSAPDKSGLPSDRFSAERTGGSVSTLTIQRTQQEDSAVYLCASSSPPYGGGDGYTFGSGTRLTVV.

This sequence joins TRBV6-1 and TRBJ1-2; 7 bases fit TRBD1. The V segment lost 2 bases and the J segment 5 bases; nucleotides outside the gene matches: 2. This CDR3 region has 13 residues. Germline V gene lookup returns CDR1 MNHNS and CDR2 SASEGT. The CDR3, as DNA: TGTGCCAGCAGTGAATCGGGACAGTATGGCTACACCTTC. Translated, it gives CASSESGQYGYTF.

DNA for the CDR3: TGTGCCAGTAGTAACCGGGACAACAATCAGCCCCAGCATTTT. Amino acid sequence: CASSNRDNNQPQHF. The rearrangement links TRBV19 to TRBJ1-5; possible D gene TRBD1, 6 bases. Germline loops: CDR1 LNHDA, CDR2 SQIVND (reference sequence). This CDR3 is 14 amino acids long. Trimming took 4 bases from V and 3 from J, leaving 10 bases between them.

This chain joins TRBV6-5 and TRBJ1-2; no clear D. The CDR3 sequence is 12 residues long. The V and J ends lost 7 bases and 4 bases respectively, with 10 bases between them. The V gene's germline CDR1 is MNHEY and CDR2 SVGAGI. CDR3 bases: TGTGCCAGCATGGGGAGTAGCTATGGCTACACCTTC. Amino acid sequence: CASMGSSYGYTF.

The rearrangement links TRBV6-5 to TRBJ1-1; 9 bases are a match to TRBD1. Germline V gene data show CDR1 as MNHEY and CDR2 as SVGAGI. The CDR3 runs 14 residues. Unmatched junction bases numbered 8, after V lost 6 bases and J lost 6 bases. The CDR3 nucleotides read TGTGCCAGCAGCAACCCACAGGGGGCGTCTGAAGCTTTCTTT. This encodes CASSNPQGASEAFF.

The chain carries TRBV19 and TRBJ1-1, with a weak D call TRBD1 (6 bases). CDR3 length equals 15 residues. The germline CDR1 and CDR2 sequences are LNHDA and SQIVND (reference sequence). V was clipped by 2 bases and J by 5 bases, with 15 bases between them. The CDR3 spells CASSINGGAKTEAFF. CDR3 nucleotides: TGTGCCAGTAGTATAAATGGGGGCGCGAAAACTGAAGCTTTCTTT.

The CDR3 DNA reads as TGTGCCAGCAGCTTTCGACAGGGGGCAGGTGATTCACCCCTCCACTTT. It translates to CASSFRQGAGDSPLHF. The chain uses TRBV7-9 and TRBJ1-6; 10 nucleotides agree with TRBD1. Germline loops: CDR1 SEHNR, CDR2 FQNEAQ (reference sequence). V shed 3 bases, J shed 8 bases, and the junction held 7 bases outside the gene matches. CDR3 size: 16 residues.

This clone has a handful of counts. V usage is TRBV14 and J usage is TRBJ2-7, with a weak D call TRBD1 (6 bases). Trimming pared 0 bases from V and 2 bases from J, leaving 11 bases between. The CDR3 spans 15 residues. Per the germline V gene, CDR1 is SGHDN and CDR2 is FVKESK. CDR3 DNA sequence: TGTGCCAGCAGCCAAGATATACGGACAGCCTACGAGCAGTACTTC. The encoded protein is CASSQDIRTAYEQYF.

This chain joins TRBV19 and TRBJ1-2; unclear D gene. The CDR3 length is 13 residues. Germline V CDR1 and CDR2: LNHDA, SQIVND (reference sequence). Trimming cost V 8 bases and J 0 bases, with 10 bases left between them. The CDR3 sequence is CASRVRPNYGYTF. The CDR3 DNA follows: TGTGCCAGTCGGGTCCGTCCTAACTATGGCTACACCTTC.